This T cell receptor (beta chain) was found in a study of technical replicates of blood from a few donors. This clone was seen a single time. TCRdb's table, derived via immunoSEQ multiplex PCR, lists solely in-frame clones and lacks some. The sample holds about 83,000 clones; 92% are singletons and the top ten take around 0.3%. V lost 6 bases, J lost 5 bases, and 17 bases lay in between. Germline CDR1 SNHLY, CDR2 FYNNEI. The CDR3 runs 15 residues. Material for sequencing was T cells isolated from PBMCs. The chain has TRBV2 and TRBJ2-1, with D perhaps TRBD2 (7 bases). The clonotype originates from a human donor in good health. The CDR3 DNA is TGTGCCAGCAGGTTAACGGGGGCGGGGGACAATGAGCAGTTCTTC. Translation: CASRLTGAGDNEQFF.